The present TCR beta chain was sequenced within a study of technical replicates of blood from four donors. There are 14 residues in the CDR3. Germline V lookup: CDR1 SEHNR, CDR2 FQNEAQ (reference sequence). The trim removed 3 bases at V and 4 bases at J, leaving 1 base unmatched. TCRdb's copy holds only in-frame clones and misses some; the assay was immunoSEQ multiplex PCR. The data show about 74,000 clones, with almost 96% seen just once and roughly 0.4% held by the top ten. Material: T cells isolated from PBMCs. The receptor was derived from a human donor in good health. This chain connects TRBV7-9 to TRBJ1-3, with 9 bases that match TRBD1. The CDR3 DNA sequence: TGTGCCAGCAGCTTGGGACAGGGAGGAAACACCATATATTTT. Residues: CASSLGQGGNTIYF.